The entry that follows covers one T cell receptor beta chain sequence. This record belongs to a study of blood T cell repertoires in COVID-19. In the study overall: T cells, B-cell-depleted T cells, or PBMCs supplied cDNA or gDNA.

Trimming at V came to 0 bases and at J to 1 base, leaving 6 bases not matched to a gene. CDR1 and CDR2 (germline): SGHRS, YFSETQ. This CDR3 spans 16 amino acids. Clones were read by immunoSEQ multiplex PCR, and TCRdb kept only the in-frame ones, dropping some. The data show about 65,000 clones, 75% to 90% seen once. Sequenced input: peripheral blood. The sequence derives from an elderly man with acute or convalescent COVID-19. The V gene is TRBV5-1, the J gene TRBJ2-5; 7 nucleotides align to TRBD1. CDR3 DNA sequence: TGCGCCAGCAGCTTGGGGACAGGCTTTTCCCAAGAGACCCAGTACTTC. This translates into CASSLGTGFSQETQYF.